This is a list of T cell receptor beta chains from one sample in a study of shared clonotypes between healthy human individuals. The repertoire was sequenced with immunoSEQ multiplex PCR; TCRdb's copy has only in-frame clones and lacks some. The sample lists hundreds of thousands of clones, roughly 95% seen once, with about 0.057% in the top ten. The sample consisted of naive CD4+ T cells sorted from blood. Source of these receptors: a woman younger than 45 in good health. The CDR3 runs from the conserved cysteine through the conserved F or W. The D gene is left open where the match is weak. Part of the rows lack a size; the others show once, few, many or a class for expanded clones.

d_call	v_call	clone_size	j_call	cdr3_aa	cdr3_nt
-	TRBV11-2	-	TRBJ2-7	CASSPPYERSYEQYF	TGTGCCAGCAGCCCCCCTTATGAGCGGAGTTACGAGCAGTACTTC
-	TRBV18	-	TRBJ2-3	CASSPPSVTDTQYF	TGTGCCAGCTCACCACCATCAGTCACAGATACGCAGTATTTT
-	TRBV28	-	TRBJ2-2	CASSSPQGGFGELFF	TGTGCCAGCAGTTCCCCCCAGGGGGGGTTCGGGGAGCTGTTTTTT
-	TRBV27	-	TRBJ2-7	CASSSPGGEWYEQYF	TGTGCCAGCAGTTCTCCCGGTGGGGAATGGTACGAGCAGTACTTC
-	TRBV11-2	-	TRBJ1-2	CASSLDRAYGYTF	TGTGCCAGCAGCTTAGACAGGGCCTATGGCTACACCTTC
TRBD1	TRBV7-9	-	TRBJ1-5	CASSPLPQGAGEQPQHF	TGTGCCAGCAGTCCCCTTCCTCAGGGGGCCGGGGAGCAGCCCCAGCATTTT
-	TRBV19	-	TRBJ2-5	CASSINGAAQQETQYF	TGTGCCAGTAGTATTAACGGGGCAGCCCAGCAAGAGACCCAGTACTTC
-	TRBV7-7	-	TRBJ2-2	CASSLVYGEDTGELFF	TGTGCCAGCAGCTTAGTATACGGGGAGGACACCGGGGAGCTGTTTTTT
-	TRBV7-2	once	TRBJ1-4	CASSLGFGTPNEKLFF	TGTGCCAGCAGCTTAGGTTTCGGGACGCCAAATGAAAAACTGTTTTTT
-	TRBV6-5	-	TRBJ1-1	CASSYSTGQAFF	TGTGCCAGCAGTTACTCGACAGGTCAAGCTTTCTTT